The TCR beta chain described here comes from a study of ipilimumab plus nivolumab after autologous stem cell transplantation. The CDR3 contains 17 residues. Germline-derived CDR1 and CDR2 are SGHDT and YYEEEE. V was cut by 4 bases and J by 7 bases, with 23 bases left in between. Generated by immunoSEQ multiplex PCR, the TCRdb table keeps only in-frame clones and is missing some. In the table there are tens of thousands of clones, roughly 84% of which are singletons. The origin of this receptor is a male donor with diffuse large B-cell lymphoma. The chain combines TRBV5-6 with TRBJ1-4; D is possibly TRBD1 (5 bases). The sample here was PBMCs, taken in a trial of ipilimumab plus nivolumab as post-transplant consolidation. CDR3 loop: CASSRDSGSIVSEKLFF. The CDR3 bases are TGTGCCAGCAGCCGCGACAGCGGGTCGATCGTAAGTGAAAAACTGTTTTTT.